A selection of T cell receptor beta chains follows, all from one sample in a study of shared clonotypes between healthy human individuals. Some clones are missing from TCRdb's copy, which holds only in-frame ones; the method was immunoSEQ multiplex PCR. The sample consists of around 1.9 million clones, roughly 91% of them appearing once. The sequencing input was naive CD8+ T cells from PBMCs. The source is a man younger than 35 in good health. Some clones in this sample may be carry-over from other donors' samples. CDR3s include the opening cysteine and the closing phenylalanine or tryptophan. D genes are given only for firm matches. Only part of the rows carry a size: once, few, many, or a class if the clone is expanded.

CDR3aa	CDR3nt	abundance	j_gene	v_gene	d_gene
CASSPYRARNTEAFF	TGTGCCAGCAGCCCCTACAGGGCGAGGAACACTGAAGCTTTCTTT	NA	TRBJ1-1	TRBV9	NA
CASSIGGAGYTF	TGTGCCAGCAGCATCGGAGGGGCTGGCTACACCTTC	NA	TRBJ1-2	TRBV7-9	NA
CASSMGRNQPQHF	TGTGCCAGCAGCATGGGACGTAATCAGCCCCAGCATTTT	NA	TRBJ1-5	TRBV13	NA
CASSLGRGSYEQYF	TGTGCCAGCAGCTTAGGGAGGGGATCCTACGAGCAGTACTTC	NA	TRBJ2-7	TRBV11-3	NA
CASSAVGEGTQNIQYF	TGTGCCAGCAGCGCCGTGGGGGAGGGGACTCAAAACATTCAGTACTTC	NA	TRBJ2-4	TRBV28	TRBD2
CASSSRDSQNIQYF	TGTGCCAGCAGCTCCCGGGACAGTCAAAACATTCAGTACTTC	NA	TRBJ2-4	TRBV11-2	TRBD1
CASSHRRGADTQYF	TGCGCCAGCAGCCACCGACGGGGGGCAGATACGCAGTATTTT	NA	TRBJ2-3	TRBV4-3	TRBD2
CASSIGPSGGYNEQFF	TGTGCCAGTAGTATAGGGCCTAGCGGAGGGTACAATGAGCAGTTCTTC	NA	TRBJ2-1	TRBV19	TRBD2
CASGTGAKNIQYF	TGTGCCAGCGGTACGGGAGCCAAAAACATTCAGTACTTC	NA	TRBJ2-4	TRBV19	NA
CASSFQPISGEQYF	TGTGCCAGCAGTTTCCAACCGATAAGCGGCGAGCAGTACTTC	few	TRBJ2-7	TRBV27	NA
CASSSVDAGGPYEQYF	TGTGCCAGCAGCTCCGTCGACGCTGGGGGTCCCTACGAGCAGTACTTC	NA	TRBJ2-7	TRBV7-9	NA
CASSEQGNTGELFF	TGTGCCAGCAGCGAACAGGGGAACACCGGGGAGCTGTTTTTT	NA	TRBJ2-2	TRBV28	NA
CASSLFRQGTTEAFF	TGTGCCAGCAGTTTATTCAGGCAGGGGACCACTGAAGCTTTCTTT	NA	TRBJ1-1	TRBV27	NA
CASSLPRSYNEQFF	TGTGCCAGCAGCTTACCGCGGTCCTACAATGAGCAGTTCTTC	once	TRBJ2-1	TRBV7-9	NA
CATNSAYGYTF	TGTGCCACCAACTCGGCCTATGGCTACACCTTC	NA	TRBJ1-2	TRBV6-1	NA
CASRTGYNEQFF	TGTGCCAGCCGCACTGGCTACAATGAGCAGTTCTTC	NA	TRBJ2-1	TRBV19	NA
CASSLVLNEQYF	TGTGCCAGCAGCTTGGTCTTGAACGAGCAGTACTTC	NA	TRBJ2-7	TRBV5-5	NA
CASRLGLAGAPVETQYF	TGTGCCAGCAGGCTAGGCCTAGCGGGAGCGCCGGTAGAGACCCAGTACTTC	NA	TRBJ2-5	TRBV7-9	TRBD2
CASSFRLAGAQDTQYF	TGTGCCAGCAGTTTTAGACTAGCGGGAGCACAAGATACGCAGTATTTT	NA	TRBJ2-3	TRBV28	TRBD2
CASSLSRLDTEAFF	TGTGCCAGCAGTTTATCGAGGTTGGACACTGAAGCTTTCTTT	NA	TRBJ1-1	TRBV27	NA
CASRWRGTDEAFF	TGTGCCAGTAGATGGCGGGGGACAGATGAAGCTTTCTTT	NA	TRBJ1-1	TRBV19	TRBD1
CATSPRLNTEAFF	TGTGCCACCAGCCCCCGATTGAACACTGAAGCTTTCTTT	NA	TRBJ1-1	TRBV15	NA
CASARGGRNQPQHF	TGTGCCAGCGCTAGGGGGGGTAGGAATCAGCCCCAGCATTTT	NA	TRBJ1-5	TRBV28	NA
CASSPTKIPYNEQFF	TGTGCCAGCAGTCCCACTAAGATCCCCTACAATGAGCAGTTCTTC	NA	TRBJ2-1	TRBV27	NA
CSVDGTGASPGEFF	TGCAGCGTTGATGGGACAGGGGCTTCTCCAGGGGAGTTCTTC	NA	TRBJ2-1	TRBV29-1	TRBD1
CASRPGSGSWEDTQYF	TGTGCCAGCAGGCCTGGAAGTGGGTCGTGGGAAGATACGCAGTATTTT	once	TRBJ2-3	TRBV27	NA
CASSQKLALVNNEQFF	TGTGCCAGCAGCCAAAAACTAGCCCTCGTCAACAATGAGCAGTTCTTC	NA	TRBJ2-1	TRBV7-8	NA
CASRPLGTGNYEQYF	TGTGCCAGCAGGCCACTTGGGACGGGGAACTACGAGCAGTACTTC	once	TRBJ2-7	TRBV27	NA
CASGGINTEAFF	TGTGCCAGCGGAGGCATTAACACTGAAGCTTTCTTT	NA	TRBJ1-1	TRBV6-5	NA
CAARTTGEGNEQFF	TGTGCCGCCCGGACTACTGGGGAAGGGAATGAGCAGTTCTTC	NA	TRBJ2-1	TRBV19	NA
CASSWTGRNSPLHF	TGTGCCAGCAGTTGGACAGGGAGGAATTCACCCCTCCACTTT	NA	TRBJ1-6	TRBV6-5	TRBD1
CASRLGQGDTGELFF	TGTGCCAGTAGGTTGGGACAGGGGGACACCGGGGAGCTGTTTTTT	NA	TRBJ2-2	TRBV19	TRBD1
CASSVVKHRVANTGELFF	TGTGCCAGCAGCGTAGTTAAGCACCGGGTTGCGAACACCGGGGAGCTGTTTTTT	NA	TRBJ2-2	TRBV9	NA
CASSTGAGVYTGELFF	TGTGCCAGCAGCACCGGAGCGGGAGTTTATACCGGGGAGCTGTTTTTT	NA	TRBJ2-2	TRBV9	TRBD2
CASKTGVNYGYTF	TGTGCCAGCAAAACGGGAGTTAACTATGGCTACACCTTC	NA	TRBJ1-2	TRBV2	NA
CASSPPRLAGVQETQYF	TGTGCCAGCTCCCCTCCCCGTCTAGCGGGAGTACAAGAGACCCAGTACTTC	NA	TRBJ2-5	TRBV18	TRBD2
CAWSVGQHNQPQHF	TGTGCCTGGAGTGTAGGACAGCACAATCAGCCCCAGCATTTT	few	TRBJ1-5	TRBV30	NA
CASTWTGNEQYF	TGTGCCAGCACCTGGACAGGGAACGAGCAGTACTTC	NA	TRBJ2-7	TRBV7-9	TRBD1
CASSPDGSDNSPLHF	TGTGCCAGCAGCCCCGACGGATCCGATAATTCACCCCTCCACTTT	once	TRBJ1-6	TRBV9	NA
CASSRQGEGEKLFF	TGTGCCAGCAGTCGACAGGGGGAGGGTGAAAAACTGTTTTTT	NA	TRBJ1-4	TRBV2	TRBD1
CASSFPSSYEQYF	TGTGCCAGCAGCTTCCCTTCCTCCTACGAGCAGTACTTC	NA	TRBJ2-7	TRBV5-6	NA